A single sample is the source of the 20 T cell receptor beta chains below, sequenced in a study of blood T cell repertoires in COVID-19. Sequencing used immunoSEQ multiplex PCR; TCRdb keeps in-frame clones, though not all of them. The profile covers some 110,000 clones, with 70% to 80% appearing a single time and 0.8% to 1% taken by the ten largest. Sequenced sample: peripheral blood. The receptors were sampled from a human donor with acute or convalescent COVID-19. The donor label of this sample is uncertain.

This clone was observed a few times. This chain joins TRBV19 and TRBJ2-3; the match to TRBD2 covers 10 bases. V lost 7 bases to trimming and J lost 5 bases; unmatched junction nucleotides: 6. Germline CDR1 and CDR2: LNHDA and SQIVND (reference sequence). This CDR3 is built from 14 residues. The DNA for the CDR3 is TGTGCCAGTACCGAGCGGGGGGGCCTAGATACGCAGTATTTT. Its protein product is CASTERGGLDTQYF.

This clone has only a few counts. The chain joins TRBV5-1 to TRBJ2-7; 11 positions agree with TRBD2. The CDR3 extends over 15 amino acids. Germline trimming cut 4 bases from V and 3 bases from J; bases unmatched to any gene: 6. Germline values: CDR1 SGHRS, CDR2 YFSETQ. The CDR3 coding sequence is TGCGCCAGCAGCCCGACTAGCGGGGTTCGCTACGAGCAGTACTTC. It codes for CASSPTSGVRYEQYF.

Only a few counts were recorded for this clone. The gene calls are TRBV7-8 and TRBJ2-6; D call uncertain. V was shortened by 5 bases and J by 2 bases, with 10 bases between the two germline ends. The CDR3 runs 15 residues. From germline, CDR1 is SGHVS and CDR2 FQNEAQ. The CDR3 protein is CASSIFRTGANVLTF. The CDR3, as DNA: TGTGCCAGCAGCATCTTCAGGACTGGGGCCAACGTCCTGACTTTC.

The chain employs TRBV19 and TRBJ1-6; 7 bases align to TRBD1. V shed 6 bases, J shed 11 bases, and the junction held 7 bases outside the gene matches. From germline, CDR1 is LNHDA and CDR2 SQIVND (reference sequence). The CDR3 length is 13 residues. The CDR3 loop is CASSFTGEAPLHF. CDR3 coding DNA: TGTGCCAGTAGCTTCACAGGGGAAGCACCCCTCCACTTT. Full variable domain (outside the CDR3, taken from reference TRBV19 and TRBJ1-6): DGGITQSPKYLFRKEGQNVTLSCEQNLNHDAMYWYRQDPGQGLRLIYYSQIVNDFQKGDIAEGYSVSREKKESFPLTVTSAQKNPTAFYLCASSFTGEAPLHFGNGTRLTVT.

The chain carries TRBV6-5 and TRBJ1-5; 8 bases are shared with TRBD1. The J segment lost 5 bases and the V segment lost 5 bases, leaving 5 bases of the junction unmatched. The CDR3 is made up of 14 amino acids. Per the germline V gene, CDR1 is MNHEY and CDR2 is SVGAGI. The CDR3 loop reads CASSISGGHQPQHF. CDR3 DNA sequence: TGTGCCAGCAGTATTTCAGGGGGCCATCAGCCCCAGCATTTT.

CDR3 protein: CASSQEATLVNTEAFF. As DNA, the CDR3 is TGCGCCAGCAGCCAAGAAGCTACCCTTGTGAACACTGAAGCTTTCTTT. The genes are TRBV4-1 and TRBJ1-1; D ambiguous. Germline V CDR1 and CDR2: MGHRA, YSYEKL. Trimming shortened V by 0 bases and J by 0 bases, and 11 bases separated the two germline ends. The CDR3 runs to 16 residues.

Worth noting for this clone: This same CDR3 is encoded by further DNA sequences in the sample. The chain has TRBV6-5 and TRBJ1-1, with 10 bases aligning to TRBD1. The CDR3 covers 14 residues. Germline lookup yields CDR1 MNHEY and CDR2 SVGAGI. V trimming: 3 bases; J trimming: 3 bases; junction bases outside the gene matches: 1. CDR3 sequence: CASSYGTGDTEAFF. DNA of the CDR3: TGTGCCAGCAGTTATGGGACAGGGGACACTGAAGCTTTCTTT.

This chain links TRBV19 with TRBJ2-1, with D possibly matching TRBD2 (7 bases). V was pared by 6 bases and J by 5 bases, with 17 bases between. CDR3 length equals 15 residues. CDR1 is LNHDA and CDR2 is SQIVND in the germline V gene (reference sequence). The CDR3 sequence is CASRGGGPGNNEQFF. The CDR3 coding sequence is TGTGCCAGTAGAGGGGGGGGTCCCGGCAACAATGAGCAGTTCTTC.

Here the CDR3 reads CASSLLGPTDTQYF. CDR3 in DNA: TGCGCCAGCAGCCTTCTGGGGCCCACAGATACGCAGTATTTT. The gene calls are TRBV10-2 and TRBJ2-3; TRBD1 is a possible D gene (5 bases). This CDR3 has 14 residues. V gave up 6 bases and J gave up 2 bases, with 12 bases separating them. Germline CDR1 is WSHSY and CDR2 is SAAADI.

The table lists this clone with a few counts. The gene calls are TRBV5-1 and TRBJ2-7, with 7 bases fitting TRBD1. CDR3 size: 17 residues. Germline loops: CDR1 SGHRS, CDR2 YFSETQ. V shed 4 bases, J shed 2 bases, and the junction held 15 bases outside the gene matches. This CDR3 is CASSINTGTASPYEQYF. CDR3 DNA sequence: TGCGCCAGCAGCATAAATACCGGGACAGCGTCCCCCTACGAGCAGTACTTC.

In its sample, this clone is medium-sized. The gene calls are TRBV5-6 and TRBJ2-7; 9 bases line up with TRBD1. With 3 bases clipped from V and 2 bases from J, the junction kept 3 bases outside the gene matches. This CDR3 has 14 amino acids. Germline V gene sequence: CDR1 SGHDT, CDR2 YYEEEE. The chain's CDR3 is CASSSGQGTYEQYF. CDR3 nucleotides: TGTGCCAGCAGCTCGGGACAGGGAACCTACGAGCAGTACTTC.

This clone was found once. The chain carries TRBV5-1 and TRBJ2-1, with D maybe TRBD1 (6 bases). V lost 2 bases to trimming and J lost 9 bases, with 21 bases between them. The CDR3 runs 16 residues. Per the germline V gene, CDR1 is SGHRS and CDR2 is YFSETQ. The DNA for the CDR3 is TGCGCCAGCAGCTTACAATCCGGGACGCCAGGGGTTGAGCAGTTCTTC. Translating gives CASSLQSGTPGVEQFF.

CDR3 sequence reads: CASTTRQGSEQPQHF. In DNA form, the CDR3 reads TGTGCCAGCACCACTAGACAGGGATCGGAGCAGCCCCAGCATTTT. The chain uses TRBV14 and TRBJ1-5; TRBD1 aligns across 7 bases. The junction had 13 bases not matched to a gene; V was cut back by 7 bases and J by 7 bases. This CDR3 has 15 residues. The germline V gene has CDR1 SGHDN and CDR2 FVKESK.

The chain uses TRBV5-5 and TRBJ2-2; the D is unclear. Between the trimmed V and J ends, which lost 2 bases and 5 bases, there was a span of 4 bases. The CDR3 sequence is 12 residues long. CDR1 and CDR2 from the germline V gene are SGHKS and YYEKEE (reference sequence). The CDR3 sequence is CASSFTTGELFF. CDR3 coding DNA: TGTGCCAGCAGCTTTACTACCGGGGAGCTGTTTTTT.

This clone was detected only a few times. The V call is TRBV3-1 (or the pseudogene TRBV3-2), the J call TRBJ1-2; a possible D gene is TRBD1 (6 bases). CDR1 is LGHDT and CDR2 is YNNKEL in the germline V gene (reference sequence). This CDR3 spans 16 amino acids. V dropped 0 bases and J dropped 4 bases, with 15 bases sitting between them. The CDR3 region is CASSQDQGFAGYGYTF. The CDR3 coding sequence is TGTGCCAGCAGCCAAGATCAGGGGTTCGCCGGCTATGGCTACACCTTC.

The chain is built from TRBV5-5 and TRBJ2-3; 11 bases map to TRBD2. Germline V lookup: CDR1 SGHKS, CDR2 YYEKEE (reference sequence). The CDR3 consists of 18 residues. With V trimmed by 1 base and J by 0 bases, 7 bases remained unmatched. The CDR3: CASSLRTSGGYSTDTQYF. CDR3 bases: TGTGCCAGCAGCTTGCGCACTAGCGGGGGATACAGCACAGATACGCAGTATTTT.

The chain employs TRBV28 and TRBJ1-5; D perhaps matches TRBD1 (6 bases). V was clipped by 4 bases and J by 0 bases, with 10 bases between them. The CDR3 extends over 15 amino acids. In germline, CDR1 is MDHEN, CDR2 SYDVKM. CDR3 amino acids: CASSYQGYSNQPQHF. CDR3 in DNA: TGTGCCAGCAGTTATCAGGGGTATAGCAATCAGCCCCAGCATTTT.

The V and J genes are TRBV18 and TRBJ1-2; the match to TRBD1 covers 12 bases. J was trimmed by 8 bases and V by 3 bases; bases with no gene match: 7. Germline V gene data show CDR1 as KGHSH and CDR2 as LQKENI. The CDR3 covers 15 residues. The CDR3 DNA reads TGTGCCAGCTCACCGGGACAGGGGGCGGTGGAAGGCTACACCTTC. Its protein is CASSPGQGAVEGYTF.

V usage is TRBV2 and J usage is TRBJ2-1, with TRBD2 identical over 9 bases. After removal of 9 bases from V and 3 bases from J, the junction contained 12 bases not matched to a gene. Germline V CDR1 and CDR2: SNHLY, FYNNEI. CDR3 length: 16 amino acids. CDR3 DNA sequence: TGTGCCAGGATGGACCCGCGGGGGGGTTTCTACAATGAGCAGTTCTTC. Its protein product is CARMDPRGGFYNEQFF.

CDR3 sequence: CASSETRKNTIYF. CDR3 DNA: TGTGCCAGCAGCGAGACTCGGAAAAACACCATATATTTT. The chain carries TRBV6-5 and TRBJ1-3; D is uncertain. V dropped 6 bases and J dropped 6 bases, with 12 bases sitting between them. Per the germline V gene, CDR1 is MNHEY and CDR2 is SVGAGI. The CDR3 is made up of 13 amino acids.